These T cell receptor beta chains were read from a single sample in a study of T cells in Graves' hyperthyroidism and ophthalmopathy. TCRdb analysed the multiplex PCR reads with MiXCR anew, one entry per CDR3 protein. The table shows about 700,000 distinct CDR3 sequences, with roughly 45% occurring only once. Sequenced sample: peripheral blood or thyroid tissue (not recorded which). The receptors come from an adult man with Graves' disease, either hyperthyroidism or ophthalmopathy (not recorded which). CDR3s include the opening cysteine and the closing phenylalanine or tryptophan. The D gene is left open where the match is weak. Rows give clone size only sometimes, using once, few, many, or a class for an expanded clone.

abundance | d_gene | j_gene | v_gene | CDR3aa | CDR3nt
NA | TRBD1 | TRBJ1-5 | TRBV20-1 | CSATGQGSQPQHF | TGCAGTGCTACTGGACAGGGCAGTCAGCCCCAGCATTTT
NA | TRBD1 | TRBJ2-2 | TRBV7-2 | CASSFGQGPFTGELFF | TGTGCCAGCAGCTTCGGACAGGGCCCTTTCACCGGGGAGCTGTTTTTT
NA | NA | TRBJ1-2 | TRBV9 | CASSPQTGIYGYTF | TGTGCCAGCAGCCCTCAGACAGGAATCTATGGCTACACCTTC
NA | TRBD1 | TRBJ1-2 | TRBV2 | CASSYPGQGDYGYTF | TGTGCCAGCAGTTACCCGGGACAGGGAGACTATGGCTACACCTTC
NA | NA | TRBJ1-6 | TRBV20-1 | CSASRTASLSPLHF | TGCAGTGCTTCTCGGACGGCTAGCCTTTCACCCCTCCACTTT
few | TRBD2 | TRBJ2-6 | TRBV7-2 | CASSVASGGAYVLTF | TGTGCCAGCAGTGTGGCTAGCGGGGGGGCCTACGTCCTGACTTTC
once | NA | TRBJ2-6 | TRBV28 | CASSLHSEANVLAF | TGTGCCAGCAGTTTACACTCTGAGGCCAACGTCCTGGCTTTC
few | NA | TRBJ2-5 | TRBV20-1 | CSARARTNQETQYF | TGCAGTGCCCGAGCCAGGACTAATCAAGAGACCCAGTACTTC
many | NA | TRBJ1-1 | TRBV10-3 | CAISGLGQTEAFF | TGTGCCATCAGTGGGTTAGGGCAGACTGAAGCTTTCTTT
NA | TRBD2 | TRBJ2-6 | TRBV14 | CASSQEGGWANVLTF | TGTGCCAGCAGCCAAGAGGGGGGGTGGGCCAACGTCCTGACTTTC
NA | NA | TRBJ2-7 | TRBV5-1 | CASSSTDLIEQYF | TGCGCCAGCAGCTCCACAGACCTGATCGAGCAGTACTTC
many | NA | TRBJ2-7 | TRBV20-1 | CSAFRADEQYF | TGCAGTGCTTTTAGGGCCGACGAGCAGTACTTC
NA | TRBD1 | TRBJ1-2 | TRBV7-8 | CASSPFWRGLDGYTF | TGCGCCAGCAGCCCTTTCTGGAGGGGGCTCGATGGCTACACCTTC
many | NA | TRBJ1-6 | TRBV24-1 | CATSDASNSPLHF | TGTGCCACCAGTGACGCCTCGAATTCACCCCTCCACTTT
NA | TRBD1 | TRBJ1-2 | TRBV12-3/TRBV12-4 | CASRNNRGIHGYTF | TGTGCCAGCAGGAACAACAGGGGGATACATGGCTACACCTTC
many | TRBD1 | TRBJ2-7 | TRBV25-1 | CASRADRGAYEQYF | TGTGCCAGCAGAGCCGACAGGGGCGCCTACGAGCAGTACTTC
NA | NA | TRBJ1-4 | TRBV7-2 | CASSLAGKIEGEKLFF | TGTGCCAGCAGCTTAGCGGGGAAGATAGAAGGTGAAAAACTGTTTTTT
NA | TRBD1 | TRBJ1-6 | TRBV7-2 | CASSQERQGYNSPLHF | TGTGCCAGCAGCCAAGAGCGACAGGGTTATAATTCACCCCTCCACTTT
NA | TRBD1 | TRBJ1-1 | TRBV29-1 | CSAYRGTEAFF | TGCAGCGCTTACAGGGGGACTGAAGCTTTCTTT
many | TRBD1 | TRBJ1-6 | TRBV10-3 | CAISPTGPNSPLHF | TGTGCCATCAGTCCGACAGGGCCTAATTCACCCCTCCACTTT
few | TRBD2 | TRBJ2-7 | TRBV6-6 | CASSYDPGAGKARQYF | TGTGCCAGCAGTTACGACCCAGGAGCGGGAAAGGCTAGGCAGTACTTC
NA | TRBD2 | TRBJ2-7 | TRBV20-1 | CSARGQGLALYEQYF | TGCAGTGCTAGAGGGCAGGGACTAGCCCTCTACGAGCAGTACTTC
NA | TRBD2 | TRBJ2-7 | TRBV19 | CASSRDTGTSGGLYEQYF | TGTGCCAGTAGTCGAGACACCGGGACTAGCGGGGGCCTTTACGAGCAGTACTTC
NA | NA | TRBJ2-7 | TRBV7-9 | CASSLYSGIIYEQYF | TGTGCCAGCAGCCTCTACTCCGGGATCATCTACGAGCAGTACTTC
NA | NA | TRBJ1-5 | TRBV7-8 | CASSQGEGWPQHF | TGCGCCAGCAGCCAAGGGGAAGGGTGGCCCCAGCATTTT
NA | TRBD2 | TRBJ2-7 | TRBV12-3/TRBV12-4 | CASSQAGKSGRASEQYF | TGTGCCAGCAGCCAAGCTGGGAAGAGCGGGAGGGCCTCCGAGCAGTACTTC
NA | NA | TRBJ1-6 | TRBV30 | CAWSVGHVDSPLHF | TGTGCCTGGAGTGTGGGGCACGTGGATTCACCCCTCCACTTT
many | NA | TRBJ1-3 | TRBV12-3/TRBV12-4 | CASSDRASGNTIYF | TGTGCCAGCAGCGACAGAGCCTCTGGAAACACCATATATTTT
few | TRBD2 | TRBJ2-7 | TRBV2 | CASSERGTTAGRTYEQYF | TGTGCCAGCAGTGAACGTGGGACTACCGCGGGACGTACCTACGAGCAGTACTTC